The T cell receptor (beta chain) described here comes from a study of blood T cell repertoires in COVID-19. Produced via immunoSEQ multiplex PCR; TCRdb's table is partial and in-frame only. The table shows 150,000 or so clones, with 90% to 95% occurring only once. The CDR3 totals 14 residues. CDR1 and CDR2 (germline): MNHEY, SMNVEV (reference sequence). V lost 3 bases, J lost 5 bases, and 12 bases lay in between. The material sequenced was peripheral blood. This chain links TRBV27 with TRBJ2-3, with unresolved D. The TCR originated in a man aged 50 or older with acute or convalescent COVID-19. The CDR3 reads CASSFGQVEDTQYF. CDR3 in DNA: TGTGCCAGCAGTTTCGGTCAGGTCGAAGATACGCAGTATTTT.